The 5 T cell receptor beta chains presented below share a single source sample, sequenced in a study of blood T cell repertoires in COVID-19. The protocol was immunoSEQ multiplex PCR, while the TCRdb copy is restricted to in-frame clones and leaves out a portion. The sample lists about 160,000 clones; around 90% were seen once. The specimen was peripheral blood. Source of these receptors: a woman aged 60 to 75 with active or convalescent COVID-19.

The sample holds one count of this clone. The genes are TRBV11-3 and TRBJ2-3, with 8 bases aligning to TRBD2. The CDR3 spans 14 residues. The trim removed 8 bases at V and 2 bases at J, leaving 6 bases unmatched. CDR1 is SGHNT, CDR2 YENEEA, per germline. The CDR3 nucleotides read TGTGCCAGCTCGGCGGGGGGCCACACAGATACGCAGTATTTT. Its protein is CASSAGGHTDTQYF.

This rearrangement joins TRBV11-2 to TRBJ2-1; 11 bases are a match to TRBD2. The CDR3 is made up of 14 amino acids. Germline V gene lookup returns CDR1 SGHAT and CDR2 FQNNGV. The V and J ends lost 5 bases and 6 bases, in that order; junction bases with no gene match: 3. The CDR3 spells CASSTGLAGNEQFF. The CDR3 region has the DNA TGTGCCAGCAGCACCGGACTAGCGGGCAATGAGCAGTTCTTC.

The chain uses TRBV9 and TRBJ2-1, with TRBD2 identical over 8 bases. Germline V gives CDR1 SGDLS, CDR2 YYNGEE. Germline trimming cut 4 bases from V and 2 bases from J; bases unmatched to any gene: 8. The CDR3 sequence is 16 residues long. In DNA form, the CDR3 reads TGTGCCAGCAGCACGACCGGGGGGGCCACCTACAATGAGCAGTTCTTC. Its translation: CASSTTGGATYNEQFF.

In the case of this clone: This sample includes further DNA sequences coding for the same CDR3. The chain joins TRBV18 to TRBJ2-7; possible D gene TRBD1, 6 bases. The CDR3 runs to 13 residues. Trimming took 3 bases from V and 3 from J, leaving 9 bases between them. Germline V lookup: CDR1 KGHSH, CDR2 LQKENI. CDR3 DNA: TGTGCCAGCTCACCTACAGGGAACTACGAGCAGTACTTC. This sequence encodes CASSPTGNYEQYF.

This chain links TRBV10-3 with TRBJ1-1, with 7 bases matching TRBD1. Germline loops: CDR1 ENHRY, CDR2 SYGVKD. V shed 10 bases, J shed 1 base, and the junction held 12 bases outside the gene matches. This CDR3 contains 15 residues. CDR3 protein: CATGTSTGQNTEAFF. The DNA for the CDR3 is TGTGCCACGGGAACTTCGACAGGGCAGAACACTGAAGCTTTCTTT.